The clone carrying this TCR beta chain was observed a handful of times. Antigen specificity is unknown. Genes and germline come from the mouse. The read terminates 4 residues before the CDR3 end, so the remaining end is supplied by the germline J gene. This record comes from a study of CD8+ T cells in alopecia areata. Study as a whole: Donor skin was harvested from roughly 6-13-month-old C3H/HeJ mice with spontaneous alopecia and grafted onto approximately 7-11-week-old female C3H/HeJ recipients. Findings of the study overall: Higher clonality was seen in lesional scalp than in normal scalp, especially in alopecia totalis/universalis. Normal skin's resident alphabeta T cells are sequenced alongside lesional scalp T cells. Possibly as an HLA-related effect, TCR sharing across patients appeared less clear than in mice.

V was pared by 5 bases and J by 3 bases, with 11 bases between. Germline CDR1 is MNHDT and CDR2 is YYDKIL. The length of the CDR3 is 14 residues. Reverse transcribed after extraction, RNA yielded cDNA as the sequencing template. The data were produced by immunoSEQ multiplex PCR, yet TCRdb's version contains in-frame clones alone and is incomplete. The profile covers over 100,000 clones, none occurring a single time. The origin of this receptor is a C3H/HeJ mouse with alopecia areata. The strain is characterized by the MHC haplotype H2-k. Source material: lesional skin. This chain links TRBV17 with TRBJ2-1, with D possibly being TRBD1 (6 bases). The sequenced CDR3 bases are TGTGCTAGCAGTGCTAGGGGGATCTATGCT. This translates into CASSARGIYA. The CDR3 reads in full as CASSARGIYAEQFF. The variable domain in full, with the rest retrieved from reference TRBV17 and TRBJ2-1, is DTTVKQNPRYKLARVGKPVNLICSQTMNHDTMYWYQKKPNQAPKLLLFYYDKILNREADTFEKFQSSRPNNSFCSLYIGSAGLEYSAMYLCASSARGIYAEQFFGPGTRLTVL.